The sequence of this T cell receptor (beta chain) was determined in a study of blood T cell repertoires in COVID-19. The overall study: The United States, Italy and Spain were the sources of the acute and convalescent COVID-19 samples. PBMCs, B-cell-depleted T cells, or T cells were the source of the cDNA or gDNA that made up the material.

V dropped 1 base and J dropped 8 bases, with 11 bases sitting between them. This CDR3 region has 13 residues. Germline V gene sequence: CDR1 SGHTA, CDR2 FQGNSA. Authors' processing steps: Amplification of reference gene primers provided the estimated nucleated cell counts. Here immunoSEQ multiplex PCR was the method, and the copy in TCRdb shows in-frame clones only, minus some. For V, J and clone size, that table is used; D and trimming come from the DNA. The sample contains over 250,000 clones, about 89% of which appear only once. The sequence was obtained from a woman aged 40 to 50 who had recovered from COVID-19. The chain couples TRBV7-2 to TRBJ1-2, with D hard to call. Sequenced sample: peripheral blood. CDR3: CASSLGASWGYTF. CDR3 nucleotide sequence: TGTGCCAGCAGCTTAGGAGCCTCTTGGGGCTACACCTTC.